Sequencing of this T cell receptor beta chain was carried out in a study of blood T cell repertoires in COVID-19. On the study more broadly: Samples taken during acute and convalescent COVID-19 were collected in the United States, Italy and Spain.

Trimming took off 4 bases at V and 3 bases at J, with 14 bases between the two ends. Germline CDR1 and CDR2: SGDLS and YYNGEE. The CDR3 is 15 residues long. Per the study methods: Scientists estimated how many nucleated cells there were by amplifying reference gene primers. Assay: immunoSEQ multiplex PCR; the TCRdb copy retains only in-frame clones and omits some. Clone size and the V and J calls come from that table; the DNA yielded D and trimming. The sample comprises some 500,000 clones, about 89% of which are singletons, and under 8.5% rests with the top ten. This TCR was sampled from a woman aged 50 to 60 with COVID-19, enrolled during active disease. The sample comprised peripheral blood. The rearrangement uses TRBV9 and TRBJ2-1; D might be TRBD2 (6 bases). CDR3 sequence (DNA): TGTGCCAGCAGCCTCGGGACTCCCCTCTACAATGAGCAGTTCTTC. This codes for CASSLGTPLYNEQFF.